One and the same sample provided the 30 T cell receptor beta chains below, sequenced in a study of T cells and Merkel cell carcinoma outcomes. Produced via immunoSEQ multiplex PCR; TCRdb's table is partial and in-frame only. This table holds about 19,000 clones, roughly 82% found once. Sequenced: tumor tissue from Merkel cell carcinoma. The receptors stem from a human donor with Merkel cell carcinoma.

The chain carries TRBV28 and TRBJ1-1; no clear D gene. The germline V gene encodes CDR1 MDHEN and CDR2 SYDVKM. With 1 base removed from V and 7 bases from J, the gap between germline ends came to 7 bases. This CDR3 contains 12 residues. The CDR3 protein is CASSLYDFEAFF. The CDR3 nucleotides read TGTGCCAGCAGTTTATATGATTTTGAAGCTTTCTTT.

Concerning this clone itself: Germline is not matched at one junction end, which may reflect a read error. V gene TRBV7-7 combines with J gene TRBJ2-1; D gene uncertain. The CDR3 extends over 13 amino acids. From germline, CDR1 is SSHAT and CDR2 FNYEAQ (reference sequence). As DNA, the CDR3 is TGTGCTAGCAGCCAATCGACCGCCAATGAGCAGTTCTTC. Its protein product is CASSQSTANEQFF. Drawing the rest from reference TRBV7-7 and TRBJ2-1, the complete variable domain is GAGVSQSPRYKVTKRGQDVTLRCDPISSHATLYWYQQALGQGPEFLTYFNYEAQPDKSGLPSDRFSAERPEGSISTLTIQRTEQRDSAMYRCASSQSTANEQFFGPGTRLTVL.

This rearrangement joins TRBV18 to TRBJ1-5; D may match TRBD1 or TRBD2 (5 bases each). The end of the DNA fits TRBJ2-3 better, so the J call may be wrong. The CDR3 totals 13 residues. CDR1 and CDR2 from the germline V gene are KGHSH and LQKENI. CDR3 amino acids: CASSPEGNQPQYF. Written as DNA, the CDR3 is TGTGCCAGCTCACCAGAGGGGAATCAGCCCCAGTATTTT.

This clone was observed a single time. This rearrangement joins TRBV12-5 to TRBJ1-2, with a weak D call TRBD1 (6 bases). Trimming stripped 0 bases from V and 5 bases from J, with 10 bases between. The CDR3 contains 14 residues. CDR1 and CDR2 (germline): LGHNT, FRNRAP. DNA for the CDR3: TGTGCTAGTGGTTTGGTACGACAGGCATATGGCTACACCTTC. It yields the protein CASGLVRQAYGYTF.

The V call is TRBV25-1, the J call TRBJ1-3; 7 bases fit TRBD1. This CDR3 is 12 amino acids long. The V gene's germline CDR1 is MGHDK and CDR2 SYGVNS. The trim removed 9 bases at V and 4 bases at J, leaving 3 bases unmatched. CDR3 sequence (DNA): TGTGCCAGTCAGACAGGGGGAAACACCATATATTTT. It is translated as CASQTGGNTIYF.

This chain links TRBV5-1 with TRBJ2-2; TRBD1 aligns across 11 bases. Unmatched junction bases numbered 4, after V lost 2 bases and J lost 4 bases. The CDR3 is 16 amino acids. Germline V lookup: CDR1 SGHRS, CDR2 YFSETQ. CDR3 coding DNA: TGCGCCAGCAGCTTAGGGACAGGGGGGGCCACCGGGGAGCTGTTTTTT. Translation: CASSLGTGGATGELFF.

The chain carries TRBV5-6 and TRBJ2-2; TRBD1 is a possible D gene (6 bases). Germline values: CDR1 SGHDT, CDR2 YYEEEE. This CDR3 is 17 amino acids long. Between the trimmed V and J ends, which lost 3 bases and 1 base, there was a span of 16 bases. The CDR3 loop is CASSWGRGSWNTGELFF. The CDR3, as DNA: TGTGCCAGCAGCTGGGGCAGGGGATCCTGGAACACCGGGGAGCTGTTTTTT.

This chain uses TRBV7-9 with TRBJ2-1, with D maybe TRBD1 (5 bases). Trimming left V 2 bases short and J 1 base short, with 9 bases between. This CDR3 has 15 amino acids. Germline V gene data show CDR1 as SEHNR and CDR2 as FQNEAQ (reference sequence). As DNA, the CDR3 is TGTGCCAGCAGCTTACAGGGCAGTTCCTACAATGAGCAGTTCTTC. Protein: CASSLQGSSYNEQFF.

The chain recombines TRBV5-1 with TRBJ2-5; D may correspond to TRBD1 or TRBD2 (5 bases each). The germline V gene encodes CDR1 SGHRS and CDR2 YFSETQ. The V end lost 0 bases, the J end lost 2 bases, and 5 bases lay between the germline ends. The CDR3 is made up of 13 amino acids. The DNA for the CDR3 is TGCGCCAGCAGCTTGGGGGGGCAAGAGACCCAGTACTTC. Its translation is CASSLGGQETQYF.

This clone was counted a single time. One end of the junction does not line up with germline, which may come from a read error. This chain uses TRBV27 with TRBJ2-1; a weak D match, TRBD1 (5 bases). The CDR3 consists of 14 residues. CDR1 MNHEY and CDR2 SMNVEV come from the germline V gene (reference sequence). The CDR3 protein is CASSLWVRGNEQFF. CDR3 nucleotides: TGTGCCAGCAGTTTATGGGTTAGGGGCAATGAGCAATTCTTC.

This chain's CDR3 is CASSNGVGNTGELFF. The CDR3 DNA sequence: TGTGCCAGCAGTAATGGAGTGGGGAACACCGGGGAGCTGTTTTTT. The chain has TRBV28 and TRBJ2-2; D is unresolved. V was shortened by 5 bases and J by 1 base, with 11 bases between the two germline ends. There are 15 residues in the CDR3. The germline V gene has CDR1 MDHEN and CDR2 SYDVKM.

This chain links TRBV2 with TRBJ1-5, with D hard to call. The CDR3 is made up of 14 amino acids. V was cut by 1 base and J by 9 bases, with 13 bases left in between. Germline CDR1 reads SNHLY; CDR2 reads FYNNEI. The CDR3 DNA sequence: TGTGCCAGCAGTGAAGGAGGCTGGACTCGGCCCCAGCATTTT. It yields the protein CASSEGGWTRPQHF.

Only one count was recorded for this clone. The chain uses TRBV23-1 and TRBJ2-5; no clear D gene. TRBV23-1 carries the ORF label, with uncertain function. The CDR3 covers 12 residues. Between the trimmed V and J ends, which lost 7 bases and 6 bases, there was a span of 12 bases. The CDR3 nucleotides read TGCGCCAGCACCTCAAAGAGGAAGACCCAGTACTTC. This codes for CASTSKRKTQYF.

This chain joins TRBV9 and TRBJ2-3; D tentatively fits TRBD1 or TRBD2 (5 bases each). V lost 0 bases, J lost 9 bases, and 8 bases lay in between. CDR3 length: 12 amino acids. The germline V gene encodes CDR1 SGDLS and CDR2 YYNGEE. This CDR3 is CASSVVEGTQYF. CDR3 in DNA: TGTGCCAGCAGCGTAGTTGAGGGGACGCAGTATTTT.

In its sample, this clone was seen once. V usage is TRBV6-5 and J usage is TRBJ2-7; D gene unclear. The CDR3 is 11 amino acids. Germline-derived CDR1 and CDR2 are MNHEY and SVGAGI. V dropped 3 bases and J dropped 3 bases, with 3 bases sitting between them. For the CDR3, the DNA is TGTGCCAGCAGTTATTTCTACGAGCAGTACTTC. This encodes CASSYFYEQYF.

The chain joins TRBV5-4 to TRBJ1-1; D gene ambiguous. V lost 2 bases and J 4 bases, leaving 6 bases between the germline ends. CDR3 length: 12 amino acids. Looked up from germline, CDR1 is SGHNT and CDR2 is YYREEE (reference sequence). CDR3 loop: CASSLSGTEAFF. Here the CDR3 DNA reads TGTGCCAGCAGCTTAAGTGGCACTGAAGCTTTCTTT.

The chain couples TRBV18 to TRBJ1-1, with a possible D match to TRBD1 (5 bases). The CDR3 contains 15 residues. CDR1 and CDR2 (germline): KGHSH, LQKENI. V was cut by 2 bases and J by 5 bases, with 15 bases left in between. CDR3: CASSPWGERWTEAFF. The CDR3, as DNA: TGTGCCAGCTCACCATGGGGGGAGAGGTGGACTGAAGCTTTCTTT.

This clone was counted a single time. The chain is built from TRBV15 and TRBJ2-5; TRBD1 matches 8 bases. The CDR3 has 16 residues. The germline V gene encodes CDR1 LNHNV and CDR2 YYDKDF (reference sequence). The junction had 6 bases not matched to a gene; V was cut back by 0 bases and J by 3 bases. CDR3 in amino acids: CATSRDRMDREETQYF. The CDR3 nucleotides are TGTGCCACCAGCAGAGATCGTATGGACAGGGAAGAGACCCAGTACTTC.

This clone was detected only once. This rearrangement joins TRBV29-1 to TRBJ2-7; 9 bases fit TRBD2. The ends lost 8 bases at V and 6 bases at J; junction bases unmatched: 14. Germline V gene data show CDR1 as SQVTM and CDR2 as ANQGSEA. This CDR3 region has 14 residues. The CDR3 protein is CSILAGSRQGEQYF. Here the CDR3 DNA reads TGCAGCATCCTAGCGGGGAGCCGCCAAGGCGAGCAGTACTTC.

The gene calls are TRBV10-3 and TRBJ1-4; D unclear. CDR3 length equals 14 residues. Germline V gene lookup returns CDR1 ENHRY and CDR2 SYGVKD. V lost 6 bases and J lost 0, with 8 bases in between. The CDR3 reads CAISHGATNEKLFF. CDR3 nucleotide sequence: TGTGCCATCAGCCACGGGGCAACTAATGAAAAACTGTTTTTT.

This chain joins TRBV18 and TRBJ2-5; D is unclear. Germline assignment: CDR1 KGHSH and CDR2 LQKENI. The CDR3 has 11 amino acids. V was pared by 1 base and J by 6 bases, with 3 bases between. This CDR3 is CASSPQKTQYF. The CDR3 DNA reads as TGTGCCAGCTCACCACAAAAGACCCAGTACTTC.

The V and J genes are TRBV6-5 and TRBJ1-1, with D uncertain. There are 14 residues in the CDR3. V shed 6 bases and J shed 4 bases, with 15 bases lying between them. Looked up from germline, CDR1 is MNHEY and CDR2 is SVGAGI. Here the CDR3 reads CASSPSNRVTEAFF. CDR3 DNA: TGTGCCAGCAGCCCTTCCAATAGAGTCACTGAAGCTTTCTTT.

This clone was seen more than once but under ten times. V and J are TRBV19 and TRBJ2-2; D not certain. Trimming shortened V by 3 bases and J by 10 bases, and 24 bases separated the two germline ends. The CDR3 has 17 amino acids. The germline V gene has CDR1 LNHDA and CDR2 SQIVND (reference sequence). The CDR3 protein is CASSIMPLLWVGPELFF. The CDR3 DNA reads TGTGCCAGTAGTATCATGCCCCTACTGTGGGTCGGTCCGGAGCTGTTTTTT.

The rearrangement links TRBV15 to TRBJ1-2, with unresolved D. Germline CDR1 is LNHNV and CDR2 is YYDKDF (reference sequence). The CDR3 has 12 amino acids. V dropped 3 bases and J dropped 4 bases, with 6 bases sitting between them. This CDR3 reads CATSSTAYGYTF. The CDR3 DNA follows: TGTGCCACCAGCAGTACCGCCTATGGCTACACCTTC.

The V gene is TRBV7-9, the J gene TRBJ1-6, with 9 nucleotides matching TRBD1. CDR3 size: 16 residues. The germline V gene has CDR1 SEHNR and CDR2 FQNEAQ (reference sequence). Losses at the gene ends were 6 bases for V and 5 bases for J; bases not matched to a gene: 8. CDR3 sequence (DNA): TGTGCCAGCAGGAAAACACAGGGGGCCCATAATTCACCCCTCCACTTT. It codes for CASRKTQGAHNSPLHF.

The genes are TRBV7-9 and TRBJ2-2; D uncertain. The CDR3 has 12 amino acids. Per the germline V gene, CDR1 is SEHNR and CDR2 is FQNEAQ (reference sequence). V lost 7 bases to trimming and J lost 8 bases, with 11 bases between them. This chain's CDR3 is CASTHNLGELFF. The CDR3 DNA reads as TGTGCCAGCACCCACAACCTGGGGGAGCTGTTTTTT.

This clone was detected once. The CDR3 here is CASSILAGELFF. The CDR3 region has the DNA TGTGCCAGTAGTATACTAGCCGGGGAGCTGTTTTTT. J is TRBJ2-2 and V is TRBV19; D unresolved. This CDR3 has 12 amino acids. The germline V gene encodes CDR1 LNHDA and CDR2 SQIVND (reference sequence). Trimming pared 2 bases from V and 6 bases from J, leaving 4 bases between. Looking up the rest from reference TRBV19 and TRBJ2-2 gives the full variable domain: DGGITQSPKYLFRKEGQNVTLSCEQNLNHDAMYWYRQDPGQGLRLIYYSQIVNDFQKGDIAEGYSVSREKKESFPLTVTSAQKNPTAFYLCASSILAGELFFGEGSRLTVL.

The rearrangement links TRBV6-5 to TRBJ1-6; D is undetermined. CDR3 length: 16 amino acids. Trimming shortened V by 0 bases and J by 9 bases, and 15 bases separated the two germline ends. Looked up from germline, CDR1 is MNHEY and CDR2 is SVGAGI. CDR3 protein: CASSYSSLRAGSPLHF. DNA of the CDR3: TGTGCCAGCAGTTACTCGAGTCTAAGGGCAGGTTCACCCCTCCACTTT.

This clone was seen more than once but under ten times. The same CDR3 can be traced to other DNA sequences in this sample. The chain links TRBV6-1 to TRBJ1-2, with a tentative D call TRBD1 (6 bases). V was cut by 2 bases and J by 8 bases, with 15 bases left in between. The CDR3 runs to 14 residues. The germline CDR1 and CDR2 sequences are MNHNS and SASEGT. DNA of the CDR3: TGTGCCAGCAGTGAATCGACAGGAGGGTTAGGCTACACCTTC. It yields the protein CASSESTGGLGYTF.

This sequence joins TRBV11-3 and TRBJ2-7; a weak D match, TRBD2 (6 bases). CDR1 and CDR2 from the germline V gene are SGHNT and YENEEA. The V end was cut by 8 bases, the J end by 5 bases, with 13 bases between. The CDR3 is made up of 12 amino acids. The CDR3 nucleotides are TGTGCCAGCGGGCTTGGAGGGAACGAGCAGTACTTC. Translation: CASGLGGNEQYF.